Below are 20 T cell receptor beta chains sequenced from a single sample in a study of T cell responses to AZD1222 COVID-19 vaccine. The table came from immunoSEQ multiplex PCR; TCRdb's copy has only in-frame clones and leaves some out. This sample has around 160,000 clones; around 89% occur once, and the top ten carry about 15%. Sequenced material: peripheral blood, taken on day 0 of AZD1222 vaccination. The receptor source for this set is an adult in good health.

The rearrangement uses TRBV19 and TRBJ1-6; 8 positions match TRBD1. There are 14 residues in the CDR3. The V gene's germline CDR1 is LNHDA and CDR2 SQIVND (reference sequence). Unmatched junction bases numbered 7, after V lost 5 bases and J lost 10 bases. DNA of the CDR3: TGTGCCAGTAGTTCCACAGGGGGGGGATCACCCCTCCACTTT. It yields the protein CASSSTGGGSPLHF.

A note on this clone: This sample includes further DNA sequences coding for the same CDR3. V is TRBV12-3 or TRBV12-4 and J is TRBJ1-1, with D perhaps TRBD1 (5 bases). This CDR3 is built from 13 residues. V gave up 3 bases and J gave up 1 base, with 6 bases separating them. The CDR3 loop reads CASSLGGNTEAFF. In DNA, the CDR3 is TGTGCCAGCAGTTTGGGGGGGAACACTGAAGCTTTCTTT.

This chain joins TRBV6-5 and TRBJ1-4, with D hard to call. The CDR3 sequence is 12 residues long. Germline lookup yields CDR1 MNHEY and CDR2 SVGAGI. Between the trimmed V and J ends, which lost 6 bases and 8 bases, there was a span of 10 bases. The CDR3 bases are TGTGCCAGCAGGAGAGGAGAGGAAAAACTGTTTTTT. Translating gives CASRRGEEKLFF.

V usage is TRBV5-5 and J usage is TRBJ1-1; the D is unclear. V was clipped by 3 bases and J by 6 bases, with 6 bases between them. This CDR3 comprises 11 residues. Looked up from germline, CDR1 is SGHKS and CDR2 is YYEKEE (reference sequence). The CDR3 DNA reads TGTGCCAGCAGCTCGGGCGCTGAAGCTTTCTTT. Its protein is CASSSGAEAFF.

The V call is TRBV3-1 (or the pseudogene TRBV3-2), the J call TRBJ1-6; D gene ambiguous. V lost 4 bases and J lost 0, with 13 bases in between. Germline V gene data show CDR1 as LGHDT and CDR2 as YNNKEL (reference sequence). The CDR3 spans 17 residues. In DNA, the CDR3 is TGTGCCAGCAGCCCCCCCCAACAGAGCTCCTATAATTCACCCCTCCACTTT. It translates to CASSPPQQSSYNSPLHF.

The V call is TRBV19, the J call TRBJ1-1; D is unresolved. The CDR3 is 16 residues long. V dropped 7 bases and J dropped 0 bases, with 18 bases sitting between them. Germline CDR1 and CDR2: LNHDA and SQIVND (reference sequence). Written as DNA, the CDR3 is TGTGCCAGTAAGGGCCCCGCTGCGGGAATGAACACTGAAGCTTTCTTT. Amino acid sequence: CASKGPAAGMNTEAFF. Complete variable domain (other parts from reference TRBV19 and TRBJ1-1): DGGITQSPKYLFRKEGQNVTLSCEQNLNHDAMYWYRQDPGQGLRLIYYSQIVNDFQKGDIAEGYSVSREKKESFPLTVTSAQKNPTAFYLCASKGPAAGMNTEAFFGQGTRLTVV.

For the CDR3, the DNA is TGTGCCAGCAGGGCCCAACCGACAAGTGACACTGAAGCTTTCTTT. This codes for CASRAQPTSDTEAFF. The chain joins TRBV2 to TRBJ1-1; no clear D gene. The CDR3 totals 15 residues. Trimming took off 6 bases at V and 3 bases at J, with 17 bases between the two ends. Looked up from germline, CDR1 is SNHLY and CDR2 is FYNNEI.

V usage is TRBV14 and J usage is TRBJ1-2, with 7 bases aligning to TRBD1. CDR1 is SGHDN, CDR2 FVKESK, per germline. The trim removed 0 bases at V and 7 bases at J, leaving 14 bases unmatched. This CDR3 has 17 amino acids. Here the CDR3 DNA reads TGTGCCAGCAGCCAAGATTCGCGGGACTCTCGGACAGGTGGCTACACCTTC. Its protein product is CASSQDSRDSRTGGYTF.

The CDR3 DNA follows: TGTGCCAGCAGCCCCGGGACTGTGGAGACCCAGTACTTC. Translating it yields CASSPGTVETQYF. This chain links TRBV7-2 with TRBJ2-5, with D possibly being TRBD2 (6 bases). The CDR3 has 13 residues. Germline V lookup: CDR1 SGHTA, CDR2 FQGNSA. V lost 5 bases and J lost 5, with 12 bases in between.

This chain links TRBV25-1 with TRBJ1-3, with D possibly TRBD1 on 6 matching bases. Germline loops: CDR1 MGHDK, CDR2 SYGVNS. CDR3 length: 15 residues. V dropped 1 base and J dropped 2 bases, with 9 bases sitting between them. As DNA, the CDR3 is TGTGCCAGCAGTGAATCTGGGGGGCCTGGAAACACCATATATTTT. Its translation: CASSESGGPGNTIYF. Variable domain in full (rest from reference TRBV25-1 and TRBJ1-3): EADIYQTPRYLVIGTGKKITLECSQTMGHDKMYWYQQDPGMELHLIHYSYGVNSTEKGDLSSESTVSRIRTEHFPLTLESARPSHTSQYLCASSESGGPGNTIYFGEGSWLTVV.

This chain connects TRBV29-1 to TRBJ1-3; D is perhaps TRBD1 (6 bases). This CDR3 has 12 residues. The V end lost 7 bases, the J end lost 0 bases, and 7 bases lay between the germline ends. Germline loops: CDR1 SQVTM, CDR2 ANQGSEA. The CDR3 sequence is CSGGASGNTIYF. The DNA for the CDR3 is TGCAGCGGGGGGGCCTCTGGAAACACCATATATTTT.

The rearrangement links TRBV19 to TRBJ2-5; the match to TRBD2 covers 12 bases. Germline V gives CDR1 LNHDA, CDR2 SQIVND (reference sequence). Trimming removed 5 bases from V and 2 bases from J; junction bases left unmatched: 12. The CDR3 sequence is 18 residues long. The chain's CDR3 is CASSSDAPGLAGQETQYF. The CDR3, as DNA: TGTGCCAGTAGTTCCGATGCCCCAGGACTAGCGGGGCAAGAGACCCAGTACTTC.

The genes are TRBV5-6 and TRBJ1-3, with no clear D. V lost 0 bases to trimming and J lost 4 bases, with 8 bases between them. The length of the CDR3 is 14 residues. The V gene's germline CDR1 is SGHDT and CDR2 YYEEEE. The CDR3 reads CASSLAPPGNTIYF. The CDR3 DNA sequence: TGTGCCAGCAGCTTGGCGCCACCAGGAAACACCATATATTTT.

The chain is built from TRBV19 and TRBJ1-2, with TRBD1 identical over 8 bases. V dropped 6 bases and J dropped 3; count of bases not matched to a gene: 3. This CDR3 comprises 13 residues. Per the germline V gene, CDR1 is LNHDA and CDR2 is SQIVND (reference sequence). The CDR3 sequence: CASSPGQDYGYTF. The CDR3, as DNA: TGTGCCAGTAGCCCGGGACAGGACTATGGCTACACCTTC.

The chain combines TRBV12-3 or TRBV12-4 with TRBJ1-1; D gene unclear. Trimming left V 5 bases short and J 2 bases short, with 9 bases between. This CDR3 has 13 residues. The CDR3 region is CASSVRPNTEAFF. The CDR3 DNA reads TGTGCCAGCAGTGTCCGACCAAACACTGAAGCTTTCTTT.

The chain joins TRBV14 to TRBJ2-1, with 8 bases fitting TRBD1. Germline V gene lookup returns CDR1 SGHDN and CDR2 FVKESK. With V trimmed by 1 base and J by 7 bases, 6 bases remained unmatched. The CDR3 is 15 residues long. CDR3 amino acids: CASSQVLHRGNEQFF. The CDR3 DNA follows: TGTGCCAGCAGCCAAGTACTCCACAGGGGGAATGAGCAGTTCTTC.

J is TRBJ1-1 and V is TRBV5-1; a possible D gene is TRBD1 (6 bases). Germline-derived CDR1 and CDR2 are SGHRS and YFSETQ. Trimming removed 1 base at V and 7 bases at J, with 14 bases between. The CDR3 consists of 14 residues. The CDR3 DNA is TGCGCCAGCAGCTTGCAGGGGAGGGAGGGTGAAGCTTTCTTT. Its protein is CASSLQGREGEAFF.

V is TRBV27 and J is TRBJ1-1; D is perhaps TRBD1 (6 bases). V lost 2 bases to trimming and J lost 1 base, with 17 bases between them. The CDR3 runs to 17 residues. The germline V gene encodes CDR1 MNHEY and CDR2 SMNVEV (reference sequence). The CDR3: CASSLRGVRAGNTEAFF. CDR3 bases: TGTGCCAGCAGTTTAAGGGGGGTAAGGGCAGGGAACACTGAAGCTTTCTTT.

V gene TRBV5-5 combines with J gene TRBJ2-1; 7 nucleotides match TRBD1. Germline lookup yields CDR1 SGHKS and CDR2 YYEKEE (reference sequence). The length of the CDR3 is 12 residues. Unmatched junction bases numbered 3, after V lost 7 bases and J lost 5 bases. CDR3 bases: TGTGCCAGCGAGGGACAGAACAATGAGCAGTTCTTC. It codes for CASEGQNNEQFF. Based on the CDR3 plus reference TRBV5-5 and TRBJ2-1, the full variable domain is DAGVTQSPTHLIKTRGQQVTLRCSPISGHKSVSWYQQVLGQGPQFIFQYYEKEERGRGNFPDRFSARQFPNYSSELNVNALLLGDSALYLCASEGQNNEQFFGPGTRLTVL.

This clone has a handful of counts. The chain employs TRBV6-2 or TRBV6-3 and TRBJ2-7; TRBD2 aligns across 8 bases. After removal of 6 bases from V and 4 bases from J, the junction contained 11 bases not matched to a gene. CDR3 length: 15 amino acids. Germline CDR1 and CDR2: MNHEY and SVGEGT. The CDR3 sequence: CASSPGGASSYEQYF. In nucleotides, the CDR3 is TGTGCCAGCAGCCCCGGGGGGGCCAGTTCTTACGAGCAGTACTTC.